The next 16 T cell receptor beta chains were all read from a single sample in a study of response to subunit inactivated influenza vaccine. TCRdb passed the RT-PCR reads through MiXCR, listing each CDR3 protein once. Here the sample spans some 640,000 distinct CDR3 sequences, around 13% being singletons. The specimen comprised PBMCs from blood, sampled 14 to 15 days before vaccination. Every receptor here comes from a man aged 50 to 60 who received an inactivated influenza vaccine.

This clonotype occurred a few times. Here the CDR3 reads CSASKGQPWGTPLHF. CDR3 coding DNA: TGCAGTGCTAGTAAGGGACAGCCTTGGGGGACACCCCTCCACTTT. The chain uses TRBV20-1 and TRBJ1-6; 7 positions agree with TRBD1. The germline V gene encodes CDR1 DFQATT and CDR2 SNEGSKA (reference sequence). CDR3 length equals 15 residues. V lost 3 bases, J lost 11 bases, and 13 bases stayed unmatched.

The chain carries TRBV7-9 and TRBJ2-7, with a weak D call TRBD1 (5 bases). Germline CDR1 reads SEHNR; CDR2 reads FQNEAQ (reference sequence). V shed 2 bases and J shed 2 bases, with 10 bases lying between them. The CDR3 is 14 residues long. The CDR3, as DNA: TGTGCCAGCAGCTTAACCCCAGGGCCCTACGAGCAGTACTTC. Amino acid sequence: CASSLTPGPYEQYF.

This clonotype showed up many times. This CDR3 is CSVVSRQSYEQYF. CDR3 sequence (DNA): TGCAGCGTCGTATCCCGACAGAGCTACGAGCAGTACTTC. The chain is built from TRBV29-1 and TRBJ2-7, with D maybe TRBD1 (5 bases). CDR1 and CDR2 from the germline V gene are SQVTM and ANQGSEA. V lost 6 bases and J lost 3, with 15 bases in between. The CDR3 consists of 13 residues.

This clonotype was counted ten times or more. The chain has TRBV5-1 and TRBJ1-1, with D possibly being TRBD1 (5 bases). CDR1 and CDR2 from the germline V gene are SGHRS and YFSETQ. V was shortened by 4 bases and J by 5 bases, with 12 bases between the two germline ends. The CDR3 runs 13 residues. The CDR3 reads CASSKIRGTEAFF. Here the CDR3 DNA reads TGCGCCAGCAGCAAGATTAGGGGAACTGAAGCTTTCTTT.

The chain is built from TRBV6-1 and TRBJ1-1, with 9 nucleotides matching TRBD1. The trim removed 8 bases at V and 3 bases at J, leaving 7 bases unmatched. The CDR3 consists of 14 residues. Germline lookup yields CDR1 MNHNS and CDR2 SASEGT. CDR3 residues: CASVQGAKDTEAFF. The CDR3 DNA is TGTGCCAGCGTACAGGGGGCGAAGGACACTGAAGCTTTCTTT.

The rearrangement joins TRBV28 to TRBJ2-3, with TRBD1 identical over 10 bases. V trimming: 2 bases; J trimming: 2 bases; junction bases outside the gene matches: 7. This CDR3 is built from 17 residues. Germline CDR1 reads MDHEN; CDR2 reads SYDVKM. Written as DNA, the CDR3 is TGTGCCAGCAGTTTAGTGTCCGGGACAGGGGCCACAGATACGCAGTATTTT. Protein: CASSLVSGTGATDTQYF. The variable domain in full, with the rest retrieved from reference TRBV28 and TRBJ2-3, is DVKVTQSSRYLVKRTGEKVFLECVQDMDHENMFWYRQDPGLGLRLIYFSYDVKMKEKGDIPEGYSVSREKKERFSLILESASTNQTSMYLCASSLVSGTGATDTQYFGPGTRLTVL.

The table lists this clonotype with a few counts. CDR3 coding DNA: TGCGGTACTGGGCCTTATAATTCACCCCTCCACTTT. It is translated as CGTGPYNSPLHF. V gene TRBV20-1 combines with J gene TRBJ1-6; the D is unclear. The CDR3 totals 12 residues. From germline, CDR1 is DFQATT and CDR2 SNEGSKA (reference sequence).

This clonotype was counted only a few times. The chain couples TRBV9 to TRBJ1-4; tentatively, D is TRBD1 (6 bases). The germline V and J ends were trimmed by 4 bases and 2 bases, with 15 bases remaining between them. The CDR3 runs 16 residues. The germline V gene encodes CDR1 SGDLS and CDR2 YYNGEE. The CDR3 nucleotides are TGTGCCAGCAGCAGGTCGGCAGGGGAGACTAATGAAAAACTGTTTTTT. It translates to CASSRSAGETNEKLFF.

The sample holds many counts of this clonotype. The rearrangement links TRBV20-1 to TRBJ2-7; perhaps TRBD1 as D (6 bases). Trimming took 0 bases from V and 3 from J, leaving 9 bases between them. Germline values: CDR1 DFQATT, CDR2 SNEGSKA (reference sequence). There are 13 residues in the CDR3. The CDR3 spells CSARDLDSYEQYF. The CDR3, as DNA: TGCAGTGCTAGAGATTTGGACAGCTACGAGCAGTACTTC.

J is TRBJ2-7 and V is TRBV12-3 or TRBV12-4, with 7 bases fitting TRBD2. With V trimmed by 7 bases and J by 3 bases, 9 bases remained unmatched. The CDR3 loop spans 14 amino acids. CDR3 residues: CASTLGGTGYEQYF. In nucleotides, the CDR3 is TGTGCCAGCACCTTGGGGGGGACGGGCTACGAGCAGTACTTC.

This clonotype appeared a few times. The chain has TRBV19 and TRBJ1-5; no reliable D call. CDR3 length equals 15 residues. Between the trimmed V and J ends, which lost 5 bases and 1 base, there was a span of 12 bases. The germline V gene encodes CDR1 LNHDA and CDR2 SQIVND (reference sequence). CDR3 nucleotides: TGTGCCAGTAGTGGGGAAGGGTGGAGCAATCAGCCCCAGCATTTT. Protein sequence: CASSGEGWSNQPQHF.

The chain recombines TRBV28 with TRBJ2-7; 9 nucleotides match TRBD1. The CDR3 extends over 15 amino acids. CDR1 MDHEN and CDR2 SYDVKM come from the germline V gene. V shed 4 bases and J 12 bases; nucleotides not matched to a gene: 16. The CDR3 DNA is TGTGCCAGCAGTTGGGGACAGGGCGATCCTGAGTTTACGTACTTC. Protein product: CASSWGQGDPEFTYF. Supplemented by reference TRBV28 and TRBJ2-7, the full variable domain reads DVKVTQSSRYLVKRTGEKVFLECVQDMDHENMFWYRQDPGLGLRLIYFSYDVKMKEKGDIPEGYSVSREKKERFSLILESASTNQTSMYLCASSWGQGDPEFTYFGPGTRLTVT.

V gene TRBV7-9 combines with J gene TRBJ2-7, with D possibly matching TRBD1 (5 bases). The V and J ends lost 5 bases and 2 bases respectively, with 16 bases between them. The CDR3 spans 15 residues. Germline V lookup: CDR1 SEHNR, CDR2 FQNEAQ (reference sequence). The DNA for the CDR3 is TGTGCCAGCAGCCCTAGGGCAGGGTTTGCCTACGAGCAGTACTTC. Translation gives CASSPRAGFAYEQYF.

This clonotype was seen more than once but under ten times. The rearrangement joins TRBV7-2 to TRBJ2-1; D is undetermined. Germline-derived CDR1 and CDR2 are SGHTA and FQGNSA. Trimming stripped 5 bases from V and 7 bases from J, with 9 bases between. There are 12 residues in the CDR3. The CDR3, as DNA: TGTGCCAGCAGCGTCCTCATTAATGAGCAGTTCTTC. Protein: CASSVLINEQFF.

This clonotype was found many times. The gene calls are TRBV20-1 and TRBJ2-7, with TRBD2 identical over 7 bases. With V trimmed by 6 bases and J by 2 bases, 7 bases remained unmatched. Per the germline V gene, CDR1 is DFQATT and CDR2 is SNEGSKA (reference sequence). The length of the CDR3 is 13 residues. CDR3 sequence reads: CSALTSATYEQYF. DNA for the CDR3: TGCAGTGCCCTCACTAGCGCTACCTACGAGCAGTACTTC.

There are a few counts of this clonotype. The V gene is TRBV20-1, the J gene TRBJ2-3; D is undetermined. This CDR3 has 11 residues. V lost 6 bases and J 3 bases, leaving 7 bases between the germline ends. The germline V gene has CDR1 DFQATT and CDR2 SNEGSKA (reference sequence). The CDR3 bases are TGCAGTGCCCCTCGAACAGATACGCAGTATTTT. It is translated as CSAPRTDTQYF.